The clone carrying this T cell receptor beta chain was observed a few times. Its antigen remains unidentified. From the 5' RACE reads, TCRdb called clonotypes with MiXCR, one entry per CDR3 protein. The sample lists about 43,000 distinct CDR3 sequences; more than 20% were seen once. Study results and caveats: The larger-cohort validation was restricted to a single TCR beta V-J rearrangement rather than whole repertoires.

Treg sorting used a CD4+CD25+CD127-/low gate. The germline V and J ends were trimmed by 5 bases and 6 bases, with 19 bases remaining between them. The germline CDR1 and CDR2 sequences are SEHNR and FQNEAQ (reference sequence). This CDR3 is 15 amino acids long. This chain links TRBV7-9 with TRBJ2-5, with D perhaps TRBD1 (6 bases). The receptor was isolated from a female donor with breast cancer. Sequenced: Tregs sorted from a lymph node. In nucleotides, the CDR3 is TGTGCCAGCAGCCCCGAGAGGCAGGGGAAAAAGACCCAGTACTTC. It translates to CASSPERQGKKTQYF. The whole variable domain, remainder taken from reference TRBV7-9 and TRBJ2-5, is DTGVSQNPRHKITKRGQNVTFRCDPISEHNRLYWYRQTLGQGPEFLTYFQNEAQLEKSRLLSDRFSAERPKGSFSTLEIQRTEQGDSAMYLCASSPERQGKKTQYFGPGTRLLVL.